The 9 T cell receptor beta chains below were found in one sample sequenced in a study of T cells in localized non-small cell lung cancer. TCRdb's table, derived via immunoSEQ multiplex PCR, lists solely in-frame clones and lacks some. The table includes approximately 50,000 clones, roughly nine tenths detected once. Sample: PBMCs, taken before any cancer treatment. These receptors all stem from a man aged 35 to 70 with stage II lung adenocarcinoma.

V is TRBV10-3 and J is TRBJ2-1, with 8 positions matching TRBD2. This CDR3 region has 17 residues. J lost 6 bases, V lost 0 bases, and 10 bases had no gene match. The germline V gene has CDR1 ENHRY and CDR2 SYGVKD. The CDR3 loop is CAISESEVAGTLNEQFF. For the CDR3, the DNA is TGTGCCATCAGTGAGTCGGAGGTAGCGGGGACGCTCAATGAGCAGTTCTTC.

The chain carries TRBV7-9 and TRBJ2-7; the D call may be TRBD1 or TRBD2 (5 bases each). V shed 4 bases and J shed 1 base, with 26 bases lying between them. The germline V gene has CDR1 SEHNR and CDR2 FQNEAQ (reference sequence). The CDR3 extends over 19 amino acids. This CDR3 is CASSSGGRVEELNSYEQYF. Here the CDR3 DNA reads TGTGCCAGCAGCTCTGGGGGACGCGTGGAGGAACTGAATTCCTACGAGCAGTACTTC.

The chain joins TRBV19 to TRBJ1-2; a possible D gene is TRBD1 (6 bases). Germline lookup yields CDR1 LNHDA and CDR2 SQIVND (reference sequence). CDR3 length equals 14 residues. V was trimmed by 4 bases and J by 6 bases, leaving 15 bases between them. CDR3 sequence reads: CASSTPSRGNGYTF. The DNA for the CDR3 is TGTGCCAGTAGTACCCCCAGCAGGGGTAATGGCTACACCTTC.

This chain connects TRBV6-4 to TRBJ2-3; the D call may be TRBD1 or TRBD2 (5 bases each). Germline V gene lookup returns CDR1 MRHNA and CDR2 SNTAGT. V shed 2 bases and J shed 4 bases, with 10 bases lying between them. The CDR3 loop spans 14 amino acids. This CDR3 is CASSDGRDPDTQYF. The CDR3 coding sequence is TGTGCCAGCAGTGACGGTAGGGACCCAGATACGCAGTATTTT.

The V call is TRBV28, the J call TRBJ1-4; D not resolved. Germline-derived CDR1 and CDR2 are MDHEN and SYDVKM. V was clipped by 4 bases and J by 4 bases, with 10 bases between them. The CDR3 spans 14 residues. CDR3 amino acids: CASSSGLINEKLFF. CDR3 in DNA: TGTGCCAGCAGTTCCGGACTGATTAATGAAAAACTGTTTTTT. The whole variable domain, filled in from reference TRBV28 and TRBJ1-4, reads DVKVTQSSRYLVKRTGEKVFLECVQDMDHENMFWYRQDPGLGLRLIYFSYDVKMKEKGDIPEGYSVSREKKERFSLILESASTNQTSMYLCASSSGLINEKLFFGSGTQLSVL.

J is TRBJ1-3 and V is TRBV10-2, with TRBD1 matching over 8 bases. This CDR3 is built from 15 residues. CDR1 is WSHSY and CDR2 is SAAADI in the germline V gene. V lost 2 bases to trimming and J lost 2 bases; unmatched junction nucleotides: 2. CDR3 region: CASSEKTGAGNTIYF. Written as DNA, the CDR3 is TGCGCCAGCAGTGAGAAGACAGGGGCTGGAAACACCATATATTTT.

Within the sample, this clone is medium-sized. The chain is built from TRBV18 and TRBJ1-1; D ambiguous. CDR3 length: 13 amino acids. V was pared by 3 bases and J by 3 bases, with 8 bases between. Per germline, CDR1 KGHSH and CDR2 LQKENI. The CDR3 sequence: CASSPTMDTEAFF. CDR3 nucleotide sequence: TGTGCCAGCTCACCTACAATGGACACTGAAGCTTTCTTT.

The chain carries TRBV19 and TRBJ2-2, with D possibly TRBD2 on 5 matching bases. The V end was cut by 7 bases, the J end by 6 bases, with 15 bases between. The CDR3 sequence is 14 residues long. Germline V gene lookup returns CDR1 LNHDA and CDR2 SQIVND (reference sequence). CDR3 sequence: CASKEQTEAGELFF. The CDR3 region has the DNA TGTGCCAGTAAAGAACAAACGGAGGCCGGGGAGCTGTTTTTT.

The chain uses TRBV19 and TRBJ2-6, with D uncertain. The CDR3 covers 13 residues. Germline V gene lookup returns CDR1 LNHDA and CDR2 SQIVND (reference sequence). V lost 8 bases to trimming and J lost 0 bases, with 5 bases between them. CDR3 sequence: CASHDSGANVLTF. For the CDR3, the DNA is TGTGCCAGTCACGACTCTGGGGCCAACGTCCTGACTTTC. Based on the CDR3 plus reference TRBV19 and TRBJ2-6, the full variable domain is DGGITQSPKYLFRKEGQNVTLSCEQNLNHDAMYWYRQDPGQGLRLIYYSQIVNDFQKGDIAEGYSVSREKKESFPLTVTSAQKNPTAFYLCASHDSGANVLTFGAGSRLTVL.